These T cell receptor beta chains were read from a single sample in a study of metastatic and nonmetastatic thyroid tumors. TCRdb re-called the PCR reads with MiXCR. The sample comprises 3,900 or so clones, 30% to 45% of which are singletons, and about 39% rests with the top ten. Sequenced material: tumor tissue. The origin of the receptors is a male donor with papillary thyroid cancer or a benign thyroid nodule (not recorded which). Some clones in this sample may be carry-over from other donors' samples. The CDR3 runs from the conserved cysteine through the conserved F or W. D genes are given only for firm matches. For some rows the clone size is stated as once, few or many, or as a class when expanded; others skip it.

V	J	D	size	DNA	CDR3
TRBV4-1	TRBJ2-1	.	few	TGCGCCAGCAGCCAAGTAGGGGAGAGCAATGAGCAGTTCTTC	CASSQVGESNEQFF
TRBV30	TRBJ1-4	.	.	TGTGCCTGGAGTGTCCCAGCAACTAATGAAAAACTGTTTTTT	CAWSVPATNEKLFF
TRBV5-6	TRBJ1-2	.	.	TGTGCCAGCAGCTCTATAGGGGGAGGAGGCTACACCTTC	CASSSIGGGGYTF
TRBV28	TRBJ2-3	TRBD2	.	TGTGCCAGCAGCCCTTCTAGCGGGAGGGTTGGGAATACGCAGTATTTT	CASSPSSGRVGNTQYF
TRBV19	TRBJ2-1	.	.	TGTGCCAGTAGTCTTCGGAGTGGATCGGAGCAGTTCTTC	CASSLRSGSEQFF
TRBV11-3	TRBJ1-6	.	.	TGTGCCAGCAGCTTAGGAGGTGGGGGGAATTCACCCCTCCACTTT	CASSLGGGGNSPLHF
TRBV20-1	TRBJ2-3	.	.	TGCAGTACACGAACCCTCCTGAGCACAGATACGCAGTATTTT	CSTRTLLSTDTQYF
TRBV18	TRBJ1-1	.	.	TGTGCCAGCTCAAAGGCAGCCACTGAAGCTTTCTTT	CASSKAATEAFF
TRBV7-7	TRBJ2-3	TRBD1	.	TGTGCCAGCAGCCCCGGGCGACAGGGGGCAGATACGCAGTATTTT	CASSPGRQGADTQYF
TRBV6-1	TRBJ2-1	.	.	TGTGCCAGCAGTGAAGGTGGGGTAGGTGAGCAGTTCTTC	CASSEGGVGEQFF